The 13 T cell receptor beta chains below come from one sample, sequenced in a study of blood T cell repertoires in COVID-19. Only in-frame clones appear in the TCRdb table, and some are missing; sequencing was by immunoSEQ multiplex PCR. This sample has roughly 250,000 clones, with 83% found just once. Material for sequencing was PBMCs or T cells enriched from blood (not recorded which). The receptor set was obtained from a woman aged 40 to 49 who had been exposed to COVID-19.

The chain carries TRBV18 and TRBJ1-2, with TRBD1 matching over 8 bases. CDR3 size: 15 residues. The germline V gene encodes CDR1 KGHSH and CDR2 LQKENI. V was clipped by 6 bases and J by 0 bases; unmatched bases: 6. The CDR3 region has the DNA TGTGCCAGCTCCGAACAGGGGGAGGCTAACTATGGCTACACCTTC. Translation gives CASSEQGEANYGYTF.

V is TRBV19 and J is TRBJ1-1; 7 positions match TRBD1. Trimming removed 4 bases from V and 0 bases from J; junction bases left unmatched: 5. Germline values: CDR1 LNHDA, CDR2 SQIVND (reference sequence). This CDR3 has 15 residues. As DNA, the CDR3 is TGTGCCAGTAGTAGCTGGGACAGCTTGAACACTGAAGCTTTCTTT. Amino acid sequence: CASSSWDSLNTEAFF.

The rearrangement joins TRBV3-1 (or the pseudogene TRBV3-2) to TRBJ1-6; no firm D call. The CDR3 is made up of 14 amino acids. V gave up 2 bases and J gave up 6 bases, with 8 bases separating them. Germline V CDR1 and CDR2: LGHDT, YNNKEL (reference sequence). The DNA for the CDR3 is TGTGCCAGCAGCCAAAGCTTAAGTAATTCACCCCTCCACTTT. It yields the protein CASSQSLSNSPLHF.

The chain carries TRBV2 and TRBJ1-1; D gene unclear. CDR1 and CDR2 (germline): SNHLY, FYNNEI. Trimming left V 11 bases short and J 2 bases short, with 15 bases between. The length of the CDR3 is 13 residues. CDR3 residues: CASMRAPNTEAFF. The CDR3 nucleotides read TGTGCCTCCATGAGGGCCCCTAACACTGAAGCTTTCTTT.

The chain is built from TRBV5-4 and TRBJ2-5, with 7 bases that match TRBD1. The CDR3 runs to 15 residues. Trimming took 0 bases from V and 7 from J; bases not matched to a gene: 9. Looked up from germline, CDR1 is SGHNT and CDR2 is YYREEE (reference sequence). The CDR3 nucleotides are TGTGCCAGCAGCTTGGGCCCCACAGGGGCTGGGACCCAGTACTTC. This codes for CASSLGPTGAGTQYF.

In its sample, this clone was seen many times. The chain couples TRBV3-1 (or the pseudogene TRBV3-2) to TRBJ2-3; 9 nucleotides align to TRBD1. Losses at the gene ends were 4 bases for V and 1 base for J; bases not matched to a gene: 0. Looked up from germline, CDR1 is LGHDT and CDR2 is YNNKEL (reference sequence). CDR3 size: 14 residues. The CDR3 loop reads CASSRDRGTDTQYF. The CDR3 bases are TGTGCCAGCAGCCGGGACAGGGGCACAGATACGCAGTATTTT.

This clone came up once. The V call is TRBV6-5, the J call TRBJ1-3; D remains ambiguous. The CDR3 is 15 residues long. Germline V gives CDR1 MNHEY, CDR2 SVGAGI. V shed 2 bases and J shed 0 bases, with 8 bases lying between them. CDR3 amino acids: CASSYDGLSGNTIYF. DNA of the CDR3: TGTGCCAGCAGTTACGACGGACTCTCTGGAAACACCATATATTTT.

The chain uses TRBV7-3 and TRBJ2-3; possibly TRBD1 for D (6 bases). Germline V gives CDR1 SGHTA, CDR2 FQGTGA. The CDR3 covers 15 residues. V gave up 4 bases and J gave up 2 bases, with 13 bases separating them. CDR3 residues: CASSSDRTATDTQYF. The CDR3 DNA is TGTGCCAGCAGCTCCGACCGGACAGCCACAGATACGCAGTATTTT.

The V gene is TRBV7-3, the J gene TRBJ2-2; a possible D gene is TRBD1 (5 bases). The V gene lost 1 base and the J gene lost 3 bases, with 9 bases spanning the gap. The CDR3 runs to 15 residues. Germline V gene lookup returns CDR1 SGHTA and CDR2 FQGTGA. The CDR3 bases are TGTGCCAGCAGCTTAAATCAGGGTTACACCGGGGAGCTGTTTTTT. Its translation is CASSLNQGYTGELFF.

This sequence joins TRBV6-5 and TRBJ1-6, with TRBD1 as a possible D gene (6 bases). The length of the CDR3 is 15 residues. The V and J ends lost 8 bases and 7 bases respectively, with 18 bases between them. Germline V CDR1 and CDR2: MNHEY, SVGAGI. CDR3 amino acids: CASRSGKTGNSPLHF. DNA for the CDR3: TGTGCCAGCCGCTCTGGGAAAACAGGGAATTCACCCCTCCACTTT.

In DNA, the CDR3 is TGTGCCAGCAGCTTAGCGGGCGGGGGTTTCTACGAGCAGTACTTC. The encoded protein is CASSLAGGGFYEQYF. The chain recombines TRBV7-3 with TRBJ2-7; 7 bases align to TRBD2. The CDR3 contains 15 residues. V was pared by 2 bases and J by 3 bases, with 7 bases of the junction left unmatched. Germline V gives CDR1 SGHTA, CDR2 FQGTGA.

Details on this clone: This same CDR3 is encoded by further DNA sequences in the sample. This chain links TRBV5-1 with TRBJ1-5, with 8 bases fitting TRBD1. The J segment lost 2 bases and the V segment lost 4 bases, leaving 5 bases of the junction unmatched. The length of the CDR3 is 15 residues. Germline V gene lookup returns CDR1 SGHRS and CDR2 YFSETQ. This chain's CDR3 is CASSVGQGGNQPQHF. In nucleotides, the CDR3 is TGCGCCAGCAGCGTCGGACAGGGAGGCAATCAGCCCCAGCATTTT.

The rearrangement links TRBV7-3 to TRBJ1-2; tentatively, D is TRBD1 (6 bases). The V gene lost 4 bases and the J gene lost 3 bases, with 15 bases spanning the gap. CDR1 SGHTA and CDR2 FQGTGA come from the germline V gene. This CDR3 contains 15 residues. The CDR3 sequence: CASSSFPNRDYGYTF. The CDR3 DNA is TGTGCCAGCAGCTCCTTCCCGAACAGGGACTATGGCTACACCTTC.